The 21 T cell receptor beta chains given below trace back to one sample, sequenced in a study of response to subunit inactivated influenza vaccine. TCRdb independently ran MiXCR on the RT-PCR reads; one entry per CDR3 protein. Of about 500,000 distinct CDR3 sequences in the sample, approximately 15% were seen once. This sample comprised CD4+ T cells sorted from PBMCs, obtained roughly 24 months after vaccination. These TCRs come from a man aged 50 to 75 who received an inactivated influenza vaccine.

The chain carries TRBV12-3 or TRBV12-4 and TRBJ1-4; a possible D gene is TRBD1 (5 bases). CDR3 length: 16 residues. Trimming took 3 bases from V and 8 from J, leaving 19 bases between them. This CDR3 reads CASSFVSRNGGEKLFF. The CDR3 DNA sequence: TGTGCCAGCAGTTTTGTTTCCAGGAACGGGGGGGAAAAACTGTTTTTT.

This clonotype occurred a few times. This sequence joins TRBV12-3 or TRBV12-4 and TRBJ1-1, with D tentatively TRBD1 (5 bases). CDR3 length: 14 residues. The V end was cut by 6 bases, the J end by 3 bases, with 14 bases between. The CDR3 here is CASSRAQEYTEAFF. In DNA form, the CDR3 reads TGTGCCAGCAGCCGTGCACAGGAATACACTGAAGCTTTCTTT.

The chain's CDR3 is CASSKSGSTDTQYF. In DNA, the CDR3 is TGTGCCAGCAGTAAATCCGGGAGCACAGATACGCAGTATTTT. This chain joins TRBV6-1 and TRBJ2-3; D gene uncertain. CDR1 is MNHNS and CDR2 is SASEGT in the germline V gene. The germline V and J ends were trimmed by 5 bases and 0 bases, with 9 bases remaining between them. The CDR3 has 14 amino acids.

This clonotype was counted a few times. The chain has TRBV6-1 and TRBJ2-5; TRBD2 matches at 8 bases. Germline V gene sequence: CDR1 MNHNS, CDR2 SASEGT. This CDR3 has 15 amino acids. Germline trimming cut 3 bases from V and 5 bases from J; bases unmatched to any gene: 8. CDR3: CASSDELGGGETQYF. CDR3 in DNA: TGTGCCAGCAGTGATGAATTAGGCGGGGGGGAGACCCAGTACTTC.

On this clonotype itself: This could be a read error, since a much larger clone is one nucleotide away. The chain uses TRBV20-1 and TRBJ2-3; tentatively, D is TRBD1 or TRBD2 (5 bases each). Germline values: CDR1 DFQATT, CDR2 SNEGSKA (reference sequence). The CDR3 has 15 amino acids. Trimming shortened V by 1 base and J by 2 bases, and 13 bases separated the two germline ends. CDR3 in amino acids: CSARGGYTNTDTQYF. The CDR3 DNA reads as TGCAGTGCTAGAGGGGGGTATACTAACACAGATACGCAGTATTTT.

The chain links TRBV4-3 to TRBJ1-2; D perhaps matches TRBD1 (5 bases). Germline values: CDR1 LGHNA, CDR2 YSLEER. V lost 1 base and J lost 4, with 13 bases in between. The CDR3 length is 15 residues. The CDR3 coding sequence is TGCGCCAGCAGCCAAGCCTTGGGGCGCGGCTATGGCTACACCTTC. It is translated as CASSQALGRGYGYTF.

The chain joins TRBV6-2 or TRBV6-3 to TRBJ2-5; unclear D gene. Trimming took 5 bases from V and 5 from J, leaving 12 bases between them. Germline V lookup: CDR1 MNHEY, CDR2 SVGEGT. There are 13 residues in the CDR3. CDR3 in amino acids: CASSLRLGETQYF. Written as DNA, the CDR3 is TGTGCCAGCAGTCTCCGACTGGGGGAGACCCAGTACTTC.

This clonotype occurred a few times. CDR3 in amino acids: CASSYRGQGEYEQYF. Here the CDR3 DNA reads TGTGCCAGCAGCTATCGGGGACAGGGAGAATACGAGCAGTACTTC. The V and J genes are TRBV7-2 and TRBJ2-7; 9 bases agree with TRBD1. Trimming at V came to 4 bases and at J to 4 bases, leaving 8 bases not matched to a gene. Germline-derived CDR1 and CDR2 are SGHTA and FQGNSA. The CDR3 extends over 15 amino acids.

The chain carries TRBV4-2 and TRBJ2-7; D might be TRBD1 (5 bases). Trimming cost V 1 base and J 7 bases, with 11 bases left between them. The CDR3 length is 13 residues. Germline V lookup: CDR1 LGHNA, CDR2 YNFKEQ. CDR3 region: CASSQGLRGEQYF. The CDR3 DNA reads TGTGCCAGCAGCCAAGGTCTAAGGGGAGAGCAGTACTTC.

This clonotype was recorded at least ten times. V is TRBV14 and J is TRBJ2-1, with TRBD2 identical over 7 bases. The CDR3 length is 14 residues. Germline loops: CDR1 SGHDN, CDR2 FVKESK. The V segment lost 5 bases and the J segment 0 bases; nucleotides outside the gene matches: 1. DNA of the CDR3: TGTGCCAGCAGCTGGGACTACTCCTACAATGAGCAGTTCTTC. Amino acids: CASSWDYSYNEQFF.

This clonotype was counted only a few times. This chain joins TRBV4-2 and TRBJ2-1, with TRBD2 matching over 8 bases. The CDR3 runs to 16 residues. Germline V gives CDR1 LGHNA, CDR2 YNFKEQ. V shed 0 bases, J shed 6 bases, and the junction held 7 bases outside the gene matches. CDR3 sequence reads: CASSQDQGLVVNEQFF. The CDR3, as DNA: TGTGCCAGCAGCCAAGACCAGGGACTAGTCGTCAATGAGCAGTTCTTC.

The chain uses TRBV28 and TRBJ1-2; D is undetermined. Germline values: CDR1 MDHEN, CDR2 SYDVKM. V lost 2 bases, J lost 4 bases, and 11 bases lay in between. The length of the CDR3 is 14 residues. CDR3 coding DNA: TGTGCCAGCAGTTTAGGAGGCAGGCGCTATGGCTACACCTTC. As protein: CASSLGGRRYGYTF.

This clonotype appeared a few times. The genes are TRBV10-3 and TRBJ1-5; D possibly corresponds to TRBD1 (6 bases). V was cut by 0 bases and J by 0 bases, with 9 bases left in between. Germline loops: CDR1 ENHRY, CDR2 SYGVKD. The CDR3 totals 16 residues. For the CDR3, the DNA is TGTGCCATCAGTGAGTCTAGGGGGGATAGCAATCAGCCCCAGCATTTT. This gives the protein CAISESRGDSNQPQHF.

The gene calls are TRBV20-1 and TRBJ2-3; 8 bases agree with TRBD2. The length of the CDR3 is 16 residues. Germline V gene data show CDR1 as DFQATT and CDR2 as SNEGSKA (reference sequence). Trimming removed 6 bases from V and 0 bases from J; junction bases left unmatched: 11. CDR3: CSATVTSGDSTDTQYF. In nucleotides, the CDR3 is TGCAGTGCGACGGTAACTAGCGGAGATAGCACAGATACGCAGTATTTT.

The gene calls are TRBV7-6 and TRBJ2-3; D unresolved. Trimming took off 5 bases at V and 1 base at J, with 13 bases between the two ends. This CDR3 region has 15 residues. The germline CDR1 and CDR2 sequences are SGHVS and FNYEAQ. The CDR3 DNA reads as TGTGCCAGCAGCCCGCCCCCTCCAGGCACAGATACGCAGTATTTT. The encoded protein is CASSPPPPGTDTQYF.

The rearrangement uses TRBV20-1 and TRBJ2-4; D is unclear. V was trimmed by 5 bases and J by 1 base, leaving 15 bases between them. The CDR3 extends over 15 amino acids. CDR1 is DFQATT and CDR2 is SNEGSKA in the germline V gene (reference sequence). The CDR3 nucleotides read TGCAGTGCTGATAGGGATGCCTACGCCAAAAACATTCAGTACTTC. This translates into CSADRDAYAKNIQYF.

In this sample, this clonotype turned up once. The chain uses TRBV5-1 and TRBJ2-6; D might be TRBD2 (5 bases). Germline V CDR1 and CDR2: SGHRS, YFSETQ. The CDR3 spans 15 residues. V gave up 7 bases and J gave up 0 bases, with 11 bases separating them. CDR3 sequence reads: CASGLTVSGANVLTF. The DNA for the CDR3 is TGCGCCAGCGGACTGACCGTCTCTGGGGCCAACGTCCTGACTTTC.

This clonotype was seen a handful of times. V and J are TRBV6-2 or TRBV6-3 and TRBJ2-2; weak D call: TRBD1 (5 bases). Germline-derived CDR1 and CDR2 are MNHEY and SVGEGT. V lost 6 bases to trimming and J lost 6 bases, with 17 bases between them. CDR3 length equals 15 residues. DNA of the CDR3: TGTGCCAGCAGCCTCCGACAGCCAGGAGCCGGGGAGCTGTTTTTT. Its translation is CASSLRQPGAGELFF.

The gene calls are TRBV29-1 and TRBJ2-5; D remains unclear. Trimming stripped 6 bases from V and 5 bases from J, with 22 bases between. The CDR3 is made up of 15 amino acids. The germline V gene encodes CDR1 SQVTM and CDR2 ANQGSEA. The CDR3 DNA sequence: TGCAGCGTCCTTCCAGGTTCCGGTGTTTTTGAGACCCAGTACTTC. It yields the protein CSVLPGSGVFETQYF. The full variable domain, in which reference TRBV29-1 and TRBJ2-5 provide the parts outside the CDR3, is SAVISQKPSRDICQRGTSLTIQCQVDSQVTMMFWYRQQPGQSLTLIATANQGSEATYESGFVIDKFPISRPNLTFSTLTVSNMSPEDSSIYLCSVLPGSGVFETQYFGPGTRLLVL.

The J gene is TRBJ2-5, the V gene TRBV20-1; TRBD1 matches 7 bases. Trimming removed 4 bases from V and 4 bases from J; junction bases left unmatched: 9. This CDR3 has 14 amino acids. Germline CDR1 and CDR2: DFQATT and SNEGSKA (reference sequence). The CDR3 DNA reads TGCAGTGCTATAAGGGGGCCTCCCGGAGAGACCCAGTACTTC. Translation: CSAIRGPPGETQYF.

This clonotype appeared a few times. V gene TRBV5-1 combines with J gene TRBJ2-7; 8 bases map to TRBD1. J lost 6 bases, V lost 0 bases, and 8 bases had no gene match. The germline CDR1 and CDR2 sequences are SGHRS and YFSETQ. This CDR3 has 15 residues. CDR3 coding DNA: TGCGCCAGCAGCTTGGCCCTGGGACAGGCCCCCGAGCAGTACTTC. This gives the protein CASSLALGQAPEQYF.